The sequence of this TCR beta chain was determined in a study of a mutant IDH1 vaccine in newly diagnosed glioma. The germline V gene has CDR1 SQVTM and CDR2 ANQGSEA. The CDR3 is 15 amino acids. Trimming shortened V by 0 bases and J by 2 bases, and 14 bases separated the two germline ends. In regard to this clone: Its antigen is still unknown.

The time point is: week 11, during vaccination. With topical imiquimod, each dose of the vaccine consisted of 300 ug of mutant IDH1 20-mer peptide. The table came from immunoSEQ multiplex PCR; TCRdb's copy has only in-frame clones and leaves some out. The repertoire holds fewer than 30,000 clones, with around 82% as singletons. Sequenced here: PBMCs, sampled from a glioma patient whose treatment included an IDH1 peptide vaccine. The gene calls are TRBV29-1 and TRBJ2-7; no reliable D call. The clonotype was recovered from a woman between 18 and 29 years old with glioma. The CDR3 loop reads CSVEDPQASTYEQYF. The CDR3, as DNA: TGCAGCGTTGAAGATCCCCAGGCTTCCACCTACGAGCAGTACTTC.